One and the same sample provided the 28 T cell receptor beta chains below, sequenced in a study of blood T cell repertoires in COVID-19. Repertoires were generated with immunoSEQ multiplex PCR, while TCRdb's copy carries only in-frame clones and drops some. The sample consists of more than 300,000 clones, 88% of them appearing once. The sample consisted of PBMCs or T cells enriched from blood (not recorded which). These receptors originate from a woman between 18 and 29 years old who had recovered from COVID-19.

This sequence joins TRBV9 and TRBJ2-5, with D hard to call. Germline assignment: CDR1 SGDLS and CDR2 YYNGEE. The V and J ends lost 4 bases and 2 bases respectively, with 15 bases between them. This CDR3 is 15 amino acids long. CDR3 region: CASSLQVGEQETQYF. CDR3 coding DNA: TGTGCCAGCAGCCTCCAGGTGGGTGAACAAGAGACCCAGTACTTC.

CDR3 in amino acids: CASSLSLAGPYEQYF. CDR3 DNA: TGTGCCAGCAGTTTATCTCTAGCGGGGCCCTACGAGCAGTACTTC. The rearrangement joins TRBV28 to TRBJ2-7; 9 bases agree with TRBD2. Germline trimming cut 1 base from V and 2 bases from J; bases unmatched to any gene: 3. CDR1 MDHEN and CDR2 SYDVKM come from the germline V gene. This CDR3 is built from 15 residues.

The chain joins TRBV20-1 to TRBJ2-7; perhaps TRBD2 as D (5 bases). The germline V gene encodes CDR1 DFQATT and CDR2 SNEGSKA (reference sequence). V dropped 3 bases and J dropped 5 bases, with 11 bases sitting between them. The CDR3 spans 12 residues. The CDR3 region has the DNA TGCAGTGCTAGTCTTTCCGGGGACGAGCAGTACTTC. Amino acids: CSASLSGDEQYF.

The rearrangement joins TRBV29-1 to TRBJ2-3; 12 bases match TRBD2. With 7 bases clipped from V and 2 bases from J, the junction kept 7 bases outside the gene matches. The CDR3 consists of 15 residues. Germline V gene sequence: CDR1 SQVTM, CDR2 ANQGSEA. The CDR3, as DNA: TGCAGCGCTACGACTAGCGGGGGATCCACAGATACGCAGTATTTT. Protein sequence: CSATTSGGSTDTQYF.

The chain links TRBV7-9 to TRBJ1-2, with a weak D call TRBD1 (5 bases). The CDR3 length is 18 residues. V shed 5 bases and J shed 0 bases, with 22 bases lying between them. Germline V gene data show CDR1 as SEHNR and CDR2 as FQNEAQ (reference sequence). For the CDR3, the DNA is TGTGCCAGCAGCCGGAATTCCGGGACTCCATCCTCTAACTATGGCTACACCTTC. Protein: CASSRNSGTPSSNYGYTF.

A few counts support this clone. This rearrangement joins TRBV18 to TRBJ2-3, with 12 bases fitting TRBD2. Losses at the gene ends were 6 bases for V and 4 bases for J; bases not matched to a gene: 5. The germline CDR1 and CDR2 sequences are KGHSH and LQKENI. This CDR3 spans 15 amino acids. The CDR3 sequence is CASSPTSGGSDTQYF. The CDR3 coding sequence is TGTGCCAGCTCGCCTACTAGCGGGGGGTCAGATACGCAGTATTTT.

This clone has a handful of counts. The chain employs TRBV14 and TRBJ1-2; weak D call: TRBD1 (6 bases). The germline CDR1 and CDR2 sequences are SGHDN and FVKESK. Deletions cut 4 bases from V and 7 bases from J, with 22 bases between. This CDR3 has 16 residues. CDR3 coding DNA: TGTGCCAGCAGCCCCAATCGGGACAAGAAAAGATTTGGCTACACCTTC. Amino acids: CASSPNRDKKRFGYTF.

The chain recombines TRBV7-8 with TRBJ2-2; 10 nucleotides align to TRBD2. The germline CDR1 and CDR2 sequences are SGHVS and FQNEAQ. V gave up 1 base and J gave up 4 bases; unmatched junction bases: 0. The CDR3 loop spans 15 amino acids. The CDR3 loop is CASSLGTSGTGELFF. CDR3 DNA: TGTGCCAGCAGCTTAGGGACTAGCGGCACCGGGGAGCTGTTTTTT.

The CDR3 sequence is CAWVGSPGEQFF. CDR3 DNA: TGTGCCTGGGTTGGGTCCCCGGGTGAGCAGTTCTTC. The chain couples TRBV30 to TRBJ2-1; unclear D gene. This CDR3 has 12 amino acids. From germline, CDR1 is GTSNPN and CDR2 SVGIG (reference sequence). V gave up 5 bases and J gave up 9 bases, with 14 bases separating them.

The chain has TRBV19 and TRBJ1-4; unclear D gene. Germline loops: CDR1 LNHDA, CDR2 SQIVND (reference sequence). The CDR3 runs 15 residues. Deletions cut 9 bases from V and 0 bases from J, with 14 bases between. CDR3 amino acids: CASTHERTTNEKLFF. The DNA of the CDR3 is TGTGCCAGCACACACGAGCGGACAACTAATGAAAAACTGTTTTTT. Looking up the rest from reference TRBV19 and TRBJ1-4 gives the full variable domain: DGGITQSPKYLFRKEGQNVTLSCEQNLNHDAMYWYRQDPGQGLRLIYYSQIVNDFQKGDIAEGYSVSREKKESFPLTVTSAQKNPTAFYLCASTHERTTNEKLFFGSGTQLSVL.

V usage is TRBV7-9 and J usage is TRBJ1-1; 8 bases map to TRBD1. Looked up from germline, CDR1 is SEHNR and CDR2 is FQNEAQ (reference sequence). With V trimmed by 5 bases and J by 1 base, 15 bases remained unmatched. The CDR3 has 18 residues. This CDR3 is CASSPSRGQGKANTEAFF. The CDR3 coding sequence is TGTGCCAGCAGCCCCTCCCGAGGACAGGGTAAGGCGAACACTGAAGCTTTCTTT.

The CDR3 is CATSDSPPNTEAFF. The CDR3 bases are TGTGCCACCAGTGACTCCCCCCCCAACACTGAAGCTTTCTTT. The chain carries TRBV24-1 and TRBJ1-1; D gene unclear. Germline CDR1 reads KGHDR; CDR2 reads SFDVKD. The CDR3 length is 14 residues. V was cut by 4 bases and J by 2 bases, with 10 bases left in between.

This clone turned up a few times. This chain links TRBV5-1 with TRBJ2-7; 8 bases match TRBD1. V shed 1 base, J shed 12 bases, and the junction held 6 bases outside the gene matches. CDR1 and CDR2 from the germline V gene are SGHRS and YFSETQ. CDR3 length: 12 residues. The CDR3 region is CASSLPSDRAYF. CDR3 sequence (DNA): TGCGCCAGCAGCTTGCCCTCGGACAGGGCGTACTTC.

The chain links TRBV18 to TRBJ1-1; 7 nucleotides line up with TRBD1. Germline V gene data show CDR1 as KGHSH and CDR2 as LQKENI. The CDR3 totals 14 residues. The junction had 14 bases not matched to a gene; V was cut back by 3 bases and J by 13 bases. The CDR3 sequence: CASSPPGQTPLGFF. For the CDR3, the DNA is TGTGCCAGCTCACCTCCGGGACAGACCCCTTTGGGTTTCTTT.

In its sample, this clone was seen a few times. The V call is TRBV2, the J call TRBJ1-5, with D possibly matching TRBD1 (5 bases). CDR1 is SNHLY, CDR2 FYNNEI, per germline. Between the trimmed V and J ends, which lost 2 bases and 6 bases, there was a span of 11 bases. The CDR3 contains 14 residues. The CDR3 sequence is CASSERTRGQPQHF. Here the CDR3 DNA reads TGTGCCAGCAGTGAAAGGACTAGGGGTCAGCCCCAGCATTTT.

This clone came up a few times. The chain combines TRBV2 with TRBJ2-3, with 8 bases identical to TRBD2. Germline V gives CDR1 SNHLY, CDR2 FYNNEI. J gave up 6 bases and V 2 bases, and 7 bases lay outside the gene matches. The CDR3 is 15 amino acids. CDR3 sequence: CASSEFGGALDTQYF. CDR3 DNA sequence: TGTGCCAGCAGTGAATTCGGGGGGGCCTTGGATACGCAGTATTTT.

The chain couples TRBV27 to TRBJ2-1, with 7 nucleotides matching TRBD1. The J segment lost 6 bases and the V segment lost 5 bases, leaving 7 bases of the junction unmatched. Germline V gives CDR1 MNHEY, CDR2 SMNVEV (reference sequence). The CDR3 length is 14 residues. The CDR3 nucleotides read TGTGCCAGCAGTCCACAGGGGCGAGGCAATGAGCAGTTCTTC. This gives the protein CASSPQGRGNEQFF.

The chain has TRBV2 and TRBJ2-5, with 12 bases matching TRBD2. The ends lost 5 bases at V and 5 bases at J; junction bases unmatched: 9. The CDR3 sequence is 16 residues long. Germline V gene lookup returns CDR1 SNHLY and CDR2 FYNNEI. The CDR3 spells CASSYLAGGLVETQYF. In nucleotides, the CDR3 is TGTGCCAGCAGTTACCTAGCGGGGGGGCTGGTCGAGACCCAGTACTTC.

The gene calls are TRBV30 and TRBJ1-6, with 7 bases fitting TRBD1. This CDR3 has 12 amino acids. The J segment lost 9 bases and the V segment lost 4 bases, leaving 3 bases of the junction unmatched. Germline lookup yields CDR1 GTSNPN and CDR2 SVGIG (reference sequence). The chain's CDR3 is CAWTGGGSPLHF. As DNA, the CDR3 is TGTGCCTGGACAGGGGGAGGTTCACCCCTCCACTTT.

This rearrangement joins TRBV10-3 to TRBJ1-5; D possibly corresponds to TRBD1 (6 bases). Trimming removed 6 bases at V and 2 bases at J, with 14 bases between. CDR1 and CDR2 from the germline V gene are ENHRY and SYGVKD. The CDR3 totals 15 residues. CDR3 in amino acids: CAISSTGNRNQPQHF. Written as DNA, the CDR3 is TGTGCCATCAGCTCCACAGGGAACCGCAATCAGCCCCAGCATTTT.

The chain recombines TRBV4-1 with TRBJ1-5; weak D call: TRBD1 (5 bases). Germline CDR1 and CDR2: MGHRA and YSYEKL. This CDR3 contains 15 residues. V shed 4 bases and J shed 4 bases, with 14 bases lying between them. In DNA, the CDR3 is TGCGCCAGCAGCCCATCGGCAGGGCTAAATCAGCCCCAGCATTTT. It is translated as CASSPSAGLNQPQHF.

DNA for the CDR3: TGTGCCAGCAGCCCCGGGGGGGCCGCTGAAGCTTTCTTT. It codes for CASSPGGAAEAFF. The chain couples TRBV9 to TRBJ1-1, with D possibly matching TRBD1 (6 bases). This CDR3 spans 13 amino acids. The V gene lost 4 bases and the J gene lost 6 bases, with 13 bases spanning the gap. The germline V gene encodes CDR1 SGDLS and CDR2 YYNGEE. Full variable domain (remainder filled in from reference TRBV9 and TRBJ1-1): DSGVTQTPKHLITATGQRVTLRCSPRSGDLSVYWYQQSLDQGLQFLIQYYNGEERAKGNILERFSAQQFPDLHSELNLSSLELGDSALYFCASSPGGAAEAFFGQGTRLTVV.

This chain links TRBV27 with TRBJ1-1; D is possibly TRBD1 (6 bases). The CDR3 has 15 amino acids. V shed 5 bases and J shed 6 bases, with 19 bases lying between them. Germline loops: CDR1 MNHEY, CDR2 SMNVEV (reference sequence). CDR3 bases: TGTGCCAGCAGTGCCAACCACAGGGATCTCCCTGAAGCTTTCTTT. Translated: CASSANHRDLPEAFF.

This clone was detected only once. The rearrangement links TRBV19 to TRBJ2-1; the D gene is possibly TRBD2 (6 bases). CDR3 length: 16 residues. CDR1 is LNHDA and CDR2 is SQIVND in the germline V gene (reference sequence). The V end was cut by 8 bases, the J end by 0 bases, with 17 bases between. The CDR3, as DNA: TGTGCCAGTGGGCTTAGCGGCGGCAGCTCCTACAATGAGCAGTTCTTC. Translation: CASGLSGGSSYNEQFF.

The chain links TRBV11-3 to TRBJ2-2; perhaps TRBD2 as D (6 bases). The germline V and J ends were trimmed by 0 bases and 4 bases, with 6 bases remaining between them. Looked up from germline, CDR1 is SGHNT and CDR2 is YENEEA. The CDR3 contains 14 residues. The CDR3 sequence is CASSLDGSTGELFF. CDR3 nucleotides: TGTGCCAGCAGCTTAGACGGGAGCACCGGGGAGCTGTTTTTT. Using reference TRBV11-3 and TRBJ2-2 for the parts outside the CDR3, the full variable domain is EAGVVQSPRYKIIEKKQPVAFWCNPISGHNTLYWYLQNLGQGPELLIRYENEEAVDDSQLPKDRFSAERLKGVDSTLKIQPAELGDSAVYLCASSLDGSTGELFFGEGSRLTVL.

The rearrangement links TRBV9 to TRBJ1-6, with unresolved D. This CDR3 has 14 amino acids. V was clipped by 1 base and J by 5 bases, with 7 bases between them. Germline V gene lookup returns CDR1 SGDLS and CDR2 YYNGEE. CDR3 sequence (DNA): TGTGCCAGCAGCGTAAAACAGAATAATTCACCCCTCCACTTT. It specifies CASSVKQNNSPLHF.

The V call is TRBV7-3, the J call TRBJ2-3, with a possible D match to TRBD2 (6 bases). This CDR3 region has 12 residues. The V end was cut by 3 bases, the J end by 5 bases, with 6 bases between. In germline, CDR1 is SGHTA, CDR2 FQGTGA. As DNA, the CDR3 is TGTGCCAGCAGCTTCGGGGGAGATACGCAGTATTTT. Protein product: CASSFGGDTQYF.

The genes are TRBV7-2 and TRBJ1-1; D is ambiguous. Germline V CDR1 and CDR2: SGHTA, FQGNSA. Trimming removed 1 base from V and 0 bases from J, with 9 bases in between. The CDR3 contains 15 residues. The CDR3 bases are TGTGCCAGCAGCTTAGTAACGGTACTGAACACTGAAGCTTTCTTT. Translating it yields CASSLVTVLNTEAFF.